The subject of this entry is one T cell receptor (beta chain). The CDR3 has 17 amino acids. Germline CDR1 and CDR2: SGHDN and FVKESK. V lost 0 bases to trimming and J lost 0 bases, with 9 bases between them. The data were taken from a study of shared T cell receptors in the human thymus. TCRdb keeps only in-frame clones here, not all; method: immunoSEQ multiplex PCR. The sample lists more than 550,000 clones, roughly 85% occurring once. The same specimen was also included in a second study, on human thymus T cells. That source reports: Donors were healthy Finnish babies undergoing corrective operations for congenital heart defects. Thymic resections from corrective heart surgery supplied the tissue. The authors found apparently biased V and J gene usage in thymic and blood repertoires. Thymic repertoires overlap heavily among unrelated individuals, related research has reported.

The sequence derives from a girl less than two years old with a congenital heart defect. The V call is TRBV14, the J call TRBJ2-6; D is possibly TRBD2 (5 bases). Source material: thymocytes. CDR3 sequence (DNA): TGTGCCAGCAGCCAAGATAGGAGGAGCTCTGGGGCCAACGTCCTGACTTTC. Protein sequence: CASSQDRRSSGANVLTF.